These 28 T cell receptor beta chains were sequenced from one sample in a study of blood T cells in healthy people across ages. For the second PCR, which ran for about 6 to 11 cycles, a sample-barcoded 5' primer and a J-beta primer mix were used. TCRdb reprocessed the 5' RACE reads via MiXCR and lists one record per CDR3 protein. The table includes about 680,000 distinct CDR3 sequences, approximately 50% detected once. The source material was blood. The receptors were sampled from a woman aged 55 to 70 in good health.

This chain joins TRBV27 and TRBJ2-1; D not resolved. This CDR3 spans 15 amino acids. Germline V CDR1 and CDR2: MNHEY, SMNVEV (reference sequence). Trimming took off 1 base at V and 2 bases at J, with 9 bases between the two ends. The CDR3 sequence: CASSLFSKAYNEQFF. CDR3 nucleotides: TGTGCCAGCAGTTTATTTAGTAAAGCCTACAATGAGCAGTTCTTC.

This clonotype came up a few times. V and J are TRBV20-1 and TRBJ2-7; 8 positions match TRBD2. J was trimmed by 1 base and V by 3 bases; bases with no gene match: 8. The germline V gene encodes CDR1 DFQATT and CDR2 SNEGSKA (reference sequence). This CDR3 is built from 15 residues. Written as DNA, the CDR3 is TGCAGTGCTAGTGAGGGTAGCGGGAAGTCCTACGAGCAGTACTTC. Translated: CSASEGSGKSYEQYF.

V usage is TRBV15 and J usage is TRBJ2-3; 8 nucleotides agree with TRBD1. From germline, CDR1 is LNHNV and CDR2 YYDKDF (reference sequence). The CDR3 totals 14 residues. J gave up 4 bases and V 4 bases, and 4 bases lay outside the gene matches. CDR3 amino acids: CATSNQGASDTQYF. CDR3 bases: TGTGCCACCAGCAATCAGGGGGCCTCAGATACGCAGTATTTT.

The chain recombines TRBV29-1 with TRBJ2-7, with no clear D. The J call is uncertain, as TRBJ2-1 better fits the DNA end. Per germline, CDR1 SQVTM and CDR2 ANQGSEA. This CDR3 is 10 amino acids long. The CDR3 spells CSEEDAEQFF. In DNA, the CDR3 is TGCAGCGAAGAGGACGCTGAGCAGTTCTTC.

The chain uses TRBV4-2 and TRBJ2-5; no clear D. The tail of the sequence fits TRBJ2-7 better, so the J call may be wrong. Germline V CDR1 and CDR2: LGHNA, YNFKEQ. This CDR3 is 14 amino acids long. CDR3 bases: TGTGCCAGCAGCCAAGCAACAGCCGGTTACGAGCAGTACTTC. Protein product: CASSQATAGYEQYF.

The chain joins TRBV10-3 to TRBJ2-5, with D maybe TRBD2 (5 bases). CDR1 is ENHRY and CDR2 is SYGVKD in the germline V gene. This CDR3 spans 14 amino acids. The V and J ends lost 0 bases and 3 bases respectively, with 8 bases between them. CDR3 coding DNA: TGTGCCATCAGTGAGTCGGTGGGAGAAGAGACCCAGTACTTC. It encodes CAISESVGEETQYF.

This clonotype was found a few times. V usage is TRBV18 and J usage is TRBJ2-5, with 13 bases aligning to TRBD2. The germline CDR1 and CDR2 sequences are KGHSH and LQKENI. The junction had 5 bases not matched to a gene; V was cut back by 8 bases and J by 5 bases. The CDR3 spans 14 residues. CDR3 sequence reads: CASDRLAGGETQYF. CDR3 bases: TGTGCCAGCGACCGACTAGCGGGAGGCGAGACCCAGTACTTC.

V gene TRBV2 combines with J gene TRBJ1-6; D is undetermined. Trimming took off 7 bases at V and 10 bases at J, with 20 bases between the two ends. The CDR3 is 15 amino acids. Germline V gene data show CDR1 as SNHLY and CDR2 as FYNNEI. The CDR3 DNA follows: TGTGCCAGCATTATAAACCCGGCCCAAACATCACCCCTCCACTTT. Residues: CASIINPAQTSPLHF.

In this sample, this clonotype turned up a few times. This chain links TRBV7-2 with TRBJ1-6; D call uncertain. CDR1 SGHTA and CDR2 FQGNSA come from the germline V gene. The germline V and J ends were trimmed by 1 base and 6 bases, with 7 bases remaining between them. The CDR3 covers 14 residues. The DNA of the CDR3 is TGTGCCAGCAGCTTAGTACGGGCTAATTCACCCCTCCACTTT. Its protein product is CASSLVRANSPLHF. Together with reference TRBV7-2 and TRBJ1-6, the CDR3 gives the full variable domain: GAGVSQSPSNKVTEKGKDVELRCDPISGHTALYWYRQSLGQGLEFLIYFQGNSAPDKSGLPSDRFSAERTGGSVSTLTIQRTQQEDSAVYLCASSLVRANSPLHFGNGTRLTVT.

This clonotype showed up just a few times. This chain connects TRBV5-1 to TRBJ1-1, with D uncertain. The CDR3 spans 14 residues. Germline V gene sequence: CDR1 SGHRS, CDR2 YFSETQ. Trimming took off 3 bases at V and 1 base at J, with 10 bases between the two ends. CDR3 amino acids: CASSSTLANTEAFF. The CDR3 nucleotides read TGCGCCAGCAGCTCGACACTAGCGAACACTGAAGCTTTCTTT.

The chain uses TRBV7-9 and TRBJ2-5; 8 positions agree with TRBD2. The closer fit of TRBJ2-7 to the DNA end suggests the J call may be wrong. The CDR3 runs 12 residues. Per the germline V gene, CDR1 is SEHNR and CDR2 is FQNEAQ (reference sequence). CDR3 sequence: CASSGGLVEQYF. DNA of the CDR3: TGTGCCAGCAGCGGGGGACTAGTCGAGCAGTACTTC.

V gene TRBV29-1 combines with J gene TRBJ2-7; TRBD1 agrees at 7 bases. Germline lookup yields CDR1 SQVTM and CDR2 ANQGSEA. Trimming took 4 bases from V and 0 from J; bases not matched to a gene: 6. The length of the CDR3 is 14 residues. The CDR3 protein is CSVVGDSISYEQYF. The CDR3 region has the DNA TGCAGCGTTGTAGGGGACAGCATCTCCTACGAGCAGTACTTC.

Notes on this clonotype: One end of the junction is discordant with germline, which a read error may explain. V is TRBV2 and J is TRBJ2-6; the D gene could be TRBD1 or TRBD2 (5 bases each). CDR1 and CDR2 from the germline V gene are SNHLY and FYNNEI. This CDR3 region has 16 residues. CDR3 amino acids: CASSRSGPSGANVPTF. DNA of the CDR3: TGTGCCAGCAGTCGGTCGGGGCCCTCTGGGGCCAACGTCCCGACTTTC.

In its sample, this clonotype was seen a few times. This chain connects TRBV7-2 to TRBJ1-6; maybe TRBD1 (5 bases). The ends were cut back, 5 bases at V and 10 bases at J, with 24 bases in the middle. The germline V gene encodes CDR1 SGHTA and CDR2 FQGNSA. CDR3 length: 17 residues. The CDR3 loop reads CASSLSGASGRGSPLHF. CDR3 sequence (DNA): TGTGCCAGCAGCCTTAGTGGGGCCTCAGGGCGAGGCTCACCCCTCCACTTT.

J is TRBJ1-2 and V is TRBV3-1; TRBD1 matches at 9 bases. The CDR3 is made up of 16 amino acids. V dropped 4 bases and J dropped 2; count of bases not matched to a gene: 8. CDR1 is LGHDT and CDR2 is YNNKEL in the germline V gene (reference sequence). Here the CDR3 reads CASSRTLGQGNYGYTF. The CDR3 DNA reads TGTGCCAGCAGCCGAACCCTGGGACAGGGAAACTATGGCTACACCTTC.

In the case of this clonotype: The junction and the germline gene differ at one end; a read error may be behind it. The chain employs TRBV12-3 or TRBV12-4 and TRBJ2-3, with D perhaps matching TRBD2 (5 bases). This CDR3 is 15 amino acids long. CDR3 protein: CASSLTRGRADTQYF. The CDR3 nucleotides are TGTGCCAGCAGTTTAACTAGAGGGAGAGCAGATACGCAATATTTT.

This clonotype occurred once. The gene calls are TRBV27 and TRBJ2-7; 8 bases line up with TRBD2. From germline, CDR1 is MNHEY and CDR2 SMNVEV (reference sequence). V shed 2 bases, J shed 0 bases, and the junction held 6 bases outside the gene matches. CDR3 length: 16 residues. The chain's CDR3 is CASSLTSGTYSYEQYF. The DNA for the CDR3 is TGTGCCAGCAGTTTAACTAGCGGTACTTACTCCTACGAGCAGTACTTC.

The V call is TRBV28, the J call TRBJ2-3, with 9 bases that match TRBD1. The germline V gene encodes CDR1 MDHEN and CDR2 SYDVKM. The CDR3 consists of 16 residues. Trimming at V came to 0 bases and at J to 6 bases, leaving 7 bases not matched to a gene. CDR3 bases: TGTGCCAGCAGTTTATGGTCCGGGACAGGGCCCGATACGCAGTATTTT. It codes for CASSLWSGTGPDTQYF.

J is TRBJ2-1 and V is TRBV7-2; 8 bases agree with TRBD1. There are 15 residues in the CDR3. V was pared by 1 base and J by 9 bases, with 8 bases of the junction left unmatched. Looked up from germline, CDR1 is SGHTA and CDR2 is FQGNSA. The CDR3: CASSLEPGGHIEQFF. CDR3 DNA sequence: TGTGCCAGCAGCTTAGAACCAGGGGGCCACATTGAGCAGTTCTTC.

There are a few counts of this clonotype. This rearrangement joins TRBV5-1 to TRBJ2-5; a possible D gene is TRBD2 (6 bases). The CDR3 has 14 amino acids. The germline V gene has CDR1 SGHRS and CDR2 YFSETQ. Trimming left V 0 bases short and J 5 bases short, with 11 bases between. CDR3 sequence reads: CASSLAGADETQYF. The CDR3 bases are TGCGCCAGCAGCTTGGCGGGAGCCGATGAGACCCAGTACTTC.

This clonotype was recorded many times. V is TRBV25-1 and J is TRBJ2-7, with TRBD1 matching over 7 bases. Losses at the gene ends were 3 bases for V and 2 bases for J; bases not matched to a gene: 10. Germline CDR1 is MGHDK and CDR2 is SYGVNS. The CDR3 spans 16 residues. The CDR3 DNA reads as TGTGCCAGCAGTGACCAGAAGACAGGGCTAACCTACGAGCAGTACTTC. Translated: CASSDQKTGLTYEQYF.

This clonotype appeared a few times. The chain uses TRBV3-1 and TRBJ1-1; a possible D gene is TRBD1 (5 bases). This CDR3 has 13 amino acids. The germline V gene has CDR1 LGHDT and CDR2 YNNKEL (reference sequence). The ends were cut back, 4 bases at V and 7 bases at J, with 13 bases in the middle. In DNA form, the CDR3 reads TGTGCCAGCAGCCCCCTGACAGAGAGTGAAGCTTTCTTT. It codes for CASSPLTESEAFF.

The rearrangement uses TRBV4-2 and TRBJ2-7; possibly TRBD1 for D (5 bases). This CDR3 contains 17 residues. Germline V lookup: CDR1 LGHNA, CDR2 YNFKEQ. V was shortened by 1 base and J by 3 bases, with 19 bases between the two germline ends. The DNA of the CDR3 is TGTGCCAGCAGCCAAGTTCTAGTGAGACAGCGAGACTACGAGCAGTACTTC. It encodes CASSQVLVRQRDYEQYF.

J is TRBJ2-1 and V is TRBV6-2 or TRBV6-3; the D call may be TRBD1 or TRBD2 (5 bases each). The J call may be wrong; the DNA end is better matched by TRBJ2-7. This CDR3 has 17 residues. The germline V gene encodes CDR1 MNHEY and CDR2 SVGEGT. Written as DNA, the CDR3 is TGTGCCAGCAGTTTCGAGCCAGGGACCAATTTATACAATGAGCAGTACTTC. Amino acid sequence: CASSFEPGTNLYNEQYF.

This clonotype was detected only a few times. The chain links TRBV4-2 to TRBJ2-1; D might be TRBD1 or TRBD2, each matching 5 bases. The CDR3 runs to 17 residues. V lost 1 base and J 0 bases, leaving 13 bases between the germline ends. Germline V gene lookup returns CDR1 LGHNA and CDR2 YNFKEQ. The CDR3 here is CASSQGLGASSYNEQFF. CDR3 DNA: TGTGCCAGCAGCCAAGGACTCGGGGCTAGCTCCTACAATGAGCAGTTCTTC.

This chain links TRBV28 with TRBJ2-1, with 9 bases aligning to TRBD2. With 3 bases clipped from V and 6 bases from J, the junction kept 6 bases outside the gene matches. The V gene's germline CDR1 is MDHEN and CDR2 SYDVKM. The CDR3 covers 15 residues. CDR3 nucleotides: TGTGCCAGCAGTTTTGGGACTAGCTCAATCAATGAGCAGTTCTTC. As protein: CASSFGTSSINEQFF.

This clonotype was detected only once. The chain uses TRBV9 and TRBJ2-2, with TRBD2 identical over 8 bases. V shed 5 bases, J shed 1 base, and the junction held 4 bases outside the gene matches. The germline V gene encodes CDR1 SGDLS and CDR2 YYNGEE. The CDR3 totals 15 residues. The CDR3 is CASRSAGENTGELFF. The CDR3 DNA sequence: TGTGCCAGCAGATCAGCGGGGGAGAACACCGGGGAGCTGTTTTTT. The whole variable domain, remainder taken from reference TRBV9 and TRBJ2-2, is DSGVTQTPKHLITATGQRVTLRCSPRSGDLSVYWYQQSLDQGLQFLIQYYNGEERAKGNILERFSAQQFPDLHSELNLSSLELGDSALYFCASRSAGENTGELFFGEGSRLTVL.

The CDR3 spells CASSSEGAGQETQYF. CDR3 in DNA: TGTGCCAGCAGTTCGGAGGGGGCCGGCCAAGAGACCCAGTACTTC. V usage is TRBV12-3 or TRBV12-4 and J usage is TRBJ2-7, with D possibly matching TRBD1 (7 bases). The J call is doubtful: the DNA matches TRBJ2-5 better. CDR3 length: 15 amino acids.